The 16 T cell receptor beta chains reported below all come from one sample, sequenced in a study of breast tumors, draining lymph nodes, adjacent tissues. TCRdb recomputed calls from the multiplex PCR reads with MiXCR, one row per CDR3 protein. Among 100,000 or so distinct CDR3 sequences listed, approximately 21% were seen once. Samples came from axillary lymph nodes draining the breast cancer. The sequenced material came from axillary lymph node tissue. All receptors derive from a female donor with breast cancer. Some clones in this sample may be carry-over from other donors' samples.

This clonotype has a count of ten or more. The J gene is TRBJ2-7, the V gene TRBV19, with TRBD2 matching 8 bases. With V trimmed by 4 bases and J by 7 bases, 12 bases remained unmatched. CDR3 length equals 15 residues. The V gene's germline CDR1 is LNHDA and CDR2 SQIVND (reference sequence). Here the CDR3 reads CASSKVAGQNEEQYF. CDR3 nucleotides: TGTGCCAGTAGTAAAGTAGCGGGGCAGAATGAGGAGCAGTACTTC.

This clonotype was seen many times. The V call is TRBV7-6, the J call TRBJ2-1; unclear D gene. Germline lookup yields CDR1 SGHVS and CDR2 FNYEAQ. V was trimmed by 2 bases and J by 2 bases, leaving 10 bases between them. This CDR3 comprises 15 residues. The CDR3 DNA follows: TGTGCCAGCAGCTTATATCCGACCACCTACAATGAGCAGTTCTTC. Translated, it gives CASSLYPTTYNEQFF. The full variable domain, completed using reference TRBV7-6 and TRBJ2-1, is GAGVSQSPRYKVTKRGQDVALRCDPISGHVSLYWYRQALGQGPEFLTYFNYEAQQDKSGLPNDRFSAERPEGSISTLTIQRTEQRDSAMYRCASSLYPTTYNEQFFGPGTRLTVL.

The rearrangement joins TRBV12-3 or TRBV12-4 to TRBJ2-7; D not certain. V was pared by 6 bases and J by 0 bases, with 9 bases between. The CDR3 contains 13 residues. CDR3 bases: TGTGCCAGCAGCTTGACTGGCTCCTACGAGCAGTACTTC. This codes for CASSLTGSYEQYF.

This clonotype has ten or more counts. This chain joins TRBV5-1 and TRBJ2-5; D is possibly TRBD2 (7 bases). V lost 0 bases and J lost 4, with 16 bases in between. Germline values: CDR1 SGHRS, CDR2 YFSETQ. The CDR3 loop spans 16 amino acids. The CDR3 DNA follows: TGCGCCAGCAGCTTGGGAGACGGAGGGGGGGGAGAGACCCAGTACTTC. This sequence encodes CASSLGDGGGGETQYF.

This clonotype was found many times. The chain has TRBV15 and TRBJ2-1; 7 nucleotides line up with TRBD1. Germline CDR1 LNHNV, CDR2 YYDKDF (reference sequence). With 3 bases clipped from V and 8 bases from J, the junction kept 4 bases outside the gene matches. The CDR3 is made up of 13 amino acids. This CDR3 is CATSRDRFDEQFF. As DNA, the CDR3 is TGTGCCACCAGCAGGGACAGGTTCGATGAGCAGTTCTTC.

This clonotype showed up many times. The chain is built from TRBV4-2 and TRBJ2-5; D assignment may be TRBD1 or TRBD2 (6 bases each). Germline V gene lookup returns CDR1 LGHNA and CDR2 YNFKEQ. The length of the CDR3 is 14 residues. V lost 5 bases to trimming and J lost 1 base, with 11 bases between them. The CDR3 is CASSGGRLQETQYF. CDR3 nucleotide sequence: TGTGCCAGCAGCGGGGGGCGGCTCCAAGAGACCCAGTACTTC.

This clonotype was counted ten times or more. The rearrangement uses TRBV5-1 and TRBJ2-1, with D hard to call. V shed 6 bases and J shed 7 bases, with 17 bases lying between them. The CDR3 runs to 14 residues. The germline V gene has CDR1 SGHRS and CDR2 YFSETQ. Written as DNA, the CDR3 is TGCGCCAGCAAAGAGGACCCAGAGGTGAATGAGCAGTTCTTC. Amino acids: CASKEDPEVNEQFF. The full variable domain, its missing parts supplied by reference TRBV5-1 and TRBJ2-1, is KAGVTQTPRYLIKTRGQQVTLSCSPISGHRSVSWYQQTPGQGLQFLFEYFSETQRNKGNFPGRFSGRQFSNSRSEMNVSTLELGDSALYLCASKEDPEVNEQFFGPGTRLTVL.

Only a few counts were recorded for this clonotype. The rearrangement uses TRBV6-1 and TRBJ2-2; D uncertain. Germline values: CDR1 MNHNS, CDR2 SASEGT. V shed 2 bases and J shed 5 bases, with 15 bases lying between them. The CDR3 has 16 amino acids. CDR3 bases: TGTGCCAGCAGTGAAATGTGGGGAATTGGGACCGGGGAGCTGTTTTTT. This encodes CASSEMWGIGTGELFF.

Comment on this clonotype: A much larger clone lies a single base off, so this may be a read error. The rearrangement joins TRBV14 to TRBJ1-3; D ambiguous. Germline loops: CDR1 SGHDN, CDR2 FVKESK. The CDR3 totals 17 residues. DNA for the CDR3: TGTGCCGGCAGCCAAGTGGGAGGAGGAAGCTCTGGAAACACCATATATTTT. It is translated as CAGSQVGGGSSGNTIYF.

This clonotype was found many times. The chain combines TRBV7-9 with TRBJ2-3; D is undetermined. Germline CDR1 reads SEHNR; CDR2 reads FQNEAQ (reference sequence). The V end was cut by 1 base, the J end by 0 bases, with 11 bases between. The CDR3 totals 16 residues. The CDR3 nucleotides read TGTGCCAGCAGCTTAGGTGGCGGCTCTAGCACAGATACGCAGTATTTT. This gives the protein CASSLGGGSSTDTQYF.

In its sample, this clonotype was seen many times. This chain connects TRBV5-1 to TRBJ1-2, with 7 bases identical to TRBD1. V shed 0 bases, J shed 6 bases, and the junction held 14 bases outside the gene matches. This CDR3 region has 17 residues. Germline CDR1 reads SGHRS; CDR2 reads YFSETQ. DNA for the CDR3: TGCGCCAGCAGCTTGGCTCCAGGGGGACCGCCCACCGATGGCTACACCTTC. Residues: CASSLAPGGPPTDGYTF.

Note on this clonotype: This sequence may be a read error, since a much larger clone differs from it by one base. The chain has TRBV2 and TRBJ2-3; the match to TRBD2 covers 12 bases. This CDR3 region has 21 residues. CDR1 is SNHLY, CDR2 FYNNEI, per germline. CDR3 amino acids: CASSDVGIVLAGGPRTDAQYF. The CDR3 nucleotides are TGTGCCAGCAGTGATGTTGGGATCGTGCTAGCGGGAGGGCCGCGCACAGATGCGCAGTATTTT.

This clonotype was seen many times. The chain is built from TRBV7-8 and TRBJ2-3; D may be TRBD1 (5 bases). The V gene's germline CDR1 is SGHVS and CDR2 FQNEAQ. This CDR3 is 15 amino acids long. V lost 10 bases and J 0 bases, leaving 17 bases between the germline ends. The DNA for the CDR3 is TGTGCCATACGACGACCAAGGGGCAGCACAGATACGCAGTATTTT. Protein sequence: CAIRRPRGSTDTQYF.

This clonotype came up many times. V is TRBV19 and J is TRBJ2-2; TRBD1 agrees at 9 bases. The CDR3 extends over 16 amino acids. With V trimmed by 6 bases and J by 8 bases, 13 bases remained unmatched. Germline CDR1 LNHDA, CDR2 SQIVND (reference sequence). DNA for the CDR3: TGTGCCAGTAGAAGCTACCCAAACAGGGGGCCGGGGGAGCTGTTTTTT. Translation: CASRSYPNRGPGELFF.

This clonotype came up many times. This rearrangement joins TRBV5-5 to TRBJ2-7; TRBD2 matches 10 bases. Germline-derived CDR1 and CDR2 are SGHKS and YYEKEE (reference sequence). Trimming at V came to 2 bases and at J to 5 bases, leaving 13 bases not matched to a gene. This CDR3 is 17 amino acids long. CDR3 in amino acids: CASSFGARLAGENEQYF. CDR3 nucleotide sequence: TGTGCCAGCAGCTTTGGGGCTAGGCTAGCGGGAGAAAACGAGCAGTACTTC.

In this sample, this clonotype turned up a few times. The chain joins TRBV4-2 to TRBJ1-4, with no clear D. V was clipped by 0 bases and J by 6 bases, with 8 bases between them. The CDR3 extends over 14 amino acids. Germline V CDR1 and CDR2: LGHNA, YNFKEQ. CDR3 residues: CASSQDDYDEKLFF. CDR3 in DNA: TGTGCCAGCAGCCAAGATGATTACGATGAAAAACTGTTTTTT.